A selection of T cell receptor beta chains follows, all from one sample in a study of cytomegalovirus exposure and HLA in healthy donors. Sequencing used immunoSEQ multiplex PCR; TCRdb keeps in-frame clones, though not all of them. The profile shows approximately 200,000 clones, about four fifths of them singletons. Source material: PBMCs. The origin of the receptors is a young woman in good health and CMV-seropositive. CDR3s include the opening cysteine and the closing phenylalanine or tryptophan. D genes are given only for firm matches. Size is omitted from some rows. Given values are once, few, many or a class for expanded clones.

d_call,v_call,j_call,clone_size,cdr3_nt,cdr3_aa
TRBD2,TRBV2,TRBJ2-7,-,TGTGCCTTCCAAGCGACTAGCGCGAGATCCTACGAGCAGTACTTC,CAFQATSARSYEQYF
TRBD2,TRBV11-2,TRBJ2-1,once,TGTGCCAGCAGCTCCTCTGCGGTCCCGGGACTAGTTCATGAGCAGTTCTTC,CASSSSAVPGLVHEQFF
-,TRBV7-6,TRBJ1-5,-,TGTGCCAGCAGCTTAGGGGGAGCGCAGCCCCAGCATTTT,CASSLGGAQPQHF
-,TRBV4-1,TRBJ2-2,-,TGCGCCAGCAGCCAAGGACTATCTCCCAACACCGGGGAGCTGTTTTTT,CASSQGLSPNTGELFF
-,TRBV29-1,TRBJ2-7,-,TGCAGCGTTGCGGCGGACACCTACTCCTACGAGCAGTACTTC,CSVAADTYSYEQYF
TRBD1,TRBV5-1,TRBJ1-1,-,TGCGCCAGCAGCTTGGATAGGGGGCGAACTGAAGCTTTCTTT,CASSLDRGRTEAFF
-,TRBV6-5,TRBJ1-2,few,TGTGCCAGCAGTTACTCGACACAGGTAGACTACACCTTC,CASSYSTQVDYTF
-,TRBV7-8,TRBJ1-2,-,TGTGCCAGCAGCTTAGTTTTATCCGGGGAAGGTTACACCTTC,CASSLVLSGEGYTF
-,TRBV7-2,TRBJ1-1,-,TGTGCCAGCAGTATACGCTACAACACTGAAGCTTTCTTT,CASSIRYNTEAFF
-,TRBV9,TRBJ2-7,few,TGTGCCAGCAGCGTAGGCGGGGCTGGGGAGCAGTACTTC,CASSVGGAGEQYF
-,TRBV15,TRBJ2-3,-,TGTGCCACCAGCAGAGAAGCTGAGTTCGCAGATACGCAGTATTTT,CATSREAEFADTQYF
-,TRBV7-3,TRBJ2-1,-,TGTGCCAGCAGCCCACTGGGGTCGGGCGGGGCTTACAATGAGCAGTTCTTC,CASSPLGSGGAYNEQFF
TRBD1,TRBV7-9,TRBJ2-5,-,TGTGCCAGCAGCTTTAGGGGACAGAAGAAAGAGACCCAGTACTTC,CASSFRGQKKETQYF
TRBD1,TRBV5-1,TRBJ1-2,few,TGCGCCAGCCTCCCAGGTCCGGGACAGGTGAACTATGGCTACACCTTC,CASLPGPGQVNYGYTF
-,TRBV7-2,TRBJ2-2,-,TGTGCCAGCAGCCTGACACCCGCGAACACCGGGGAGCTGTTTTTT,CASSLTPANTGELFF
TRBD1,TRBV9,TRBJ1-1,-,TGTGCCAGCAGCATAGGGGGCCTAAACACTGAAGCTTTCTTT,CASSIGGLNTEAFF
TRBD1,TRBV20-1,TRBJ2-1,-,TGCAGTGAACAGGGGGCTAGTGAGCAGTTCTTC,CSEQGASEQFF
-,TRBV10-1,TRBJ2-1,-,TGCGCCAGCAGTGGGGACTGGGCCGCTGAGCAGTTCTTC,CASSGDWAAEQFF
-,TRBV27,TRBJ1-1,-,TGTGCCAGCAGGAAAGGGGTTGAAGCTTTCTTT,CASRKGVEAFF
-,TRBV10-3,TRBJ2-3,-,TGTGCCATCAGCACCGGGACAGATACGCAGTATTTT,CAISTGTDTQYF
-,TRBV18,TRBJ2-1,-,TGTGCCAGTCTACACGGAGGACGGTTACGGTCCTACAATGAGCAGTTCTTC,CASLHGGRLRSYNEQFF
-,TRBV27,TRBJ2-3,-,TGTGCCAGCAGTTCGGGTACGAGCACAGATACGCAGTATTTT,CASSSGTSTDTQYF